These 23 T cell receptor beta chains originate from one sample sequenced in a study of vaccination effects on CD4 cells after COVID-19. Antigen-specific CD4+ T cells expanded by the ViraFEST assay with viral peptide pools were then sequenced. Researchers isolated CD4+ T cells once approximately eleven days of culture had elapsed. Nobody among the vaccine recipients had prior SARS-CoV-2 infection (nucleocapsid antibodies were negative). Clones were sequenced by immunoSEQ multiplex PCR, and TCRdb holds only the in-frame ones, with some missing. Among roughly 19,000 clones listed, about 65% were seen once. Antigens of these TCRs are unknown. Sequencing used CD4+ T cells from PBMCs cultured with HCoV-NL63 spike peptides, obtained before COVID-19 vaccination. These receptors were collected from a human donor who received a COVID-19 vaccine.

This rearrangement joins TRBV6-5 to TRBJ1-2; tentative D call: TRBD1 (5 bases). The CDR3 is made up of 15 amino acids. The germline V gene has CDR1 MNHEY and CDR2 SVGAGI. V gave up 2 bases and J gave up 4 bases, with 14 bases separating them. CDR3 coding DNA: TGTGCCAGCAGTTACGCCGGGGACGGCCGCTATGGCTACACCTTC. Amino acid sequence: CASSYAGDGRYGYTF.

This clone showed up just a few times. The chain links TRBV9 to TRBJ1-1; weak D call: TRBD1 (5 bases). The CDR3 has 15 residues. Germline V gene data show CDR1 as SGDLS and CDR2 as YYNGEE. V shed 0 bases and J shed 3 bases, with 12 bases lying between them. The CDR3 bases are TGTGCCAGCAGCGTAGAGGGTCAGGGCTACACTGAAGCTTTCTTT. This gives the protein CASSVEGQGYTEAFF.

This clone was counted a few times. The CDR3: CASSSGRKIQETQYF. The DNA for the CDR3 is TGTGCCAGCAGCTCTGGTCGAAAGATCCAAGAGACCCAGTACTTC. The V call is TRBV7-7, the J call TRBJ2-5; unclear D gene. V lost 4 bases to trimming and J lost 1 base, with 13 bases between them. There are 15 residues in the CDR3. The germline V gene has CDR1 SSHAT and CDR2 FNYEAQ (reference sequence).

This clone occurred a few times. V usage is TRBV3-1 (or the pseudogene TRBV3-2) and J usage is TRBJ1-1, with no clear D. The V end was cut by 4 bases, the J end by 1 base, with 10 bases between. The germline V gene encodes CDR1 LGHDT and CDR2 YNNKEL (reference sequence). The CDR3 runs 14 residues. CDR3 loop: CASSPSGRNTEAFF. CDR3 coding DNA: TGTGCCAGCAGCCCATCGGGCAGGAACACTGAAGCTTTCTTT.

This chain uses TRBV12-3 or TRBV12-4 with TRBJ2-3; tentatively, D is TRBD2 (5 bases). V was pared by 6 bases and J by 10 bases, with 17 bases between. This CDR3 is 13 amino acids long. Written as DNA, the CDR3 is TGTGCCAGCAGCCCCGTCGAGGGAGCTTCGCAGTATTTT. It specifies CASSPVEGASQYF.

This chain connects TRBV6-4 to TRBJ1-6, with D maybe TRBD1 (6 bases). Germline-derived CDR1 and CDR2 are MRHNA and SNTAGT. V dropped 5 bases and J dropped 6 bases, with 14 bases sitting between them. The CDR3 has 15 residues. The CDR3 region has the DNA TGTGCCAGCAGTCCCACTCGACAGGCTAATTCACCCCTCCACTTT. Translating gives CASSPTRQANSPLHF.

The chain combines TRBV13 with TRBJ2-7; D gene unclear. Germline CDR1 reads PRHDT; CDR2 reads FYEKMQ (reference sequence). This CDR3 region has 14 residues. Trimming took off 4 bases at V and 0 bases at J, with 10 bases between the two ends. The CDR3 here is CASSYTRSSYEQYF. Written as DNA, the CDR3 is TGTGCCAGCAGCTACACACGGAGCTCCTACGAGCAGTACTTC.

The CDR3 DNA follows: TGCGCCAGCAGCTTGGTGGCGGGAACTTACAATGAGCAGTTCTTC. Amino acids: CASSLVAGTYNEQFF. This chain links TRBV5-1 with TRBJ2-1, with a weak D call TRBD2 (6 bases). Germline lookup yields CDR1 SGHRS and CDR2 YFSETQ. V dropped 0 bases and J dropped 4 bases, with 11 bases sitting between them. This CDR3 has 15 residues.

This clone occurred a few times. The chain links TRBV3-1 (or the pseudogene TRBV3-2) to TRBJ2-7, with D uncertain. The CDR3 covers 15 residues. Germline CDR1 is LGHDT and CDR2 is YNNKEL (reference sequence). The V end was cut by 0 bases, the J end by 3 bases, with 12 bases between. CDR3 nucleotide sequence: TGTGCCAGCAGCCAAGATATGGGCAGCCTCTACGAGCAGTACTTC. Translation gives CASSQDMGSLYEQYF.

This clone appeared a single time. The chain is built from TRBV5-5 and TRBJ2-7, with D possibly TRBD1 on 5 matching bases. The V gene's germline CDR1 is SGHKS and CDR2 YYEKEE (reference sequence). Trimming took 0 bases from V and 5 from J, leaving 12 bases between them. This CDR3 contains 14 residues. The CDR3 region has the DNA TGTGCCAGCAGCTTGGAACAGGTAACAGACGAGCAGTACTTC. Translating it yields CASSLEQVTDEQYF.

The genes are TRBV24-1 and TRBJ1-5; no firm D call. Germline CDR1 reads KGHDR; CDR2 reads SFDVKD. Trimming pared 5 bases from V and 2 bases from J, leaving 6 bases between. This CDR3 is 13 amino acids long. The CDR3 region has the DNA TGTGCCACCAGTGCGGGCGGCAATCAGCCCCAGCATTTT. Its translation is CATSAGGNQPQHF.

This chain links TRBV6-2 or TRBV6-3 with TRBJ2-7; the match to TRBD1 covers 8 bases. The CDR3 is 16 amino acids. Looked up from germline, CDR1 is MNHEY and CDR2 is SVGEGT. V was clipped by 2 bases and J by 7 bases; unmatched bases: 13. This CDR3 is CASSYVLTGAGREQYF. DNA of the CDR3: TGTGCCAGCAGTTACGTATTGACAGGGGCCGGGCGGGAGCAGTACTTC.

The J gene is TRBJ1-1, the V gene TRBV6-4; 7 bases fit TRBD1. V lost 6 bases to trimming and J lost 1 base; unmatched junction nucleotides: 5. This CDR3 is built from 14 residues. Per the germline V gene, CDR1 is MRHNA and CDR2 is SNTAGT. This CDR3 is CASSAGQRNTEAFF. The CDR3 DNA is TGTGCCAGCAGCGCGGGACAGAGGAACACTGAAGCTTTCTTT.

This chain joins TRBV27 and TRBJ1-6, with D possibly matching TRBD1 (6 bases). CDR1 and CDR2 from the germline V gene are MNHEY and SMNVEV (reference sequence). Trimming took 3 bases from V and 5 from J, leaving 8 bases between them. This CDR3 is 14 amino acids long. CDR3 DNA sequence: TGTGCCAGCAGTTTGTGGACAGATAATTCACCCCTCCACTTT. It encodes CASSLWTDNSPLHF.

The chain recombines TRBV7-9 with TRBJ1-5; D unclear. CDR1 and CDR2 (germline): SEHNR, FQNEAQ (reference sequence). Trimming removed 3 bases from V and 8 bases from J, with 8 bases in between. The CDR3 totals 12 residues. The CDR3 region has the DNA TGTGCCAGCAGCTTGGGCGAAGAGCCCCAGCATTTT. Protein: CASSLGEEPQHF.

The chain recombines TRBV4-1 with TRBJ2-4, with 7 bases matching TRBD2. Germline V gene lookup returns CDR1 MGHRA and CDR2 YSYEKL. V trimming: 2 bases; J trimming: 4 bases; junction bases outside the gene matches: 5. This CDR3 comprises 15 residues. CDR3 bases: TGCGCCAGCAGCCAACCCAGGGAGGGGAAAAACATTCAGTACTTC. Translation: CASSQPREGKNIQYF.

This clone was detected only a few times. In nucleotides, the CDR3 is TGCAGCGTTGTGAAGGCGGTTCTAGAACCTTACGGTTCGGAGCAGTACTTC. Residues: CSVVKAVLEPYGSEQYF. The rearrangement joins TRBV29-1 to TRBJ2-7, with D unclear. Germline CDR1 is SQVTM and CDR2 is ANQGSEA. V was pared by 4 bases and J by 7 bases, with 29 bases between. This CDR3 region has 17 residues.

The chain carries TRBV7-9 and TRBJ1-2, with 9 bases that match TRBD1. The V segment lost 5 bases and the J segment 5 bases; nucleotides outside the gene matches: 6. Germline V CDR1 and CDR2: SEHNR, FQNEAQ (reference sequence). CDR3 length: 14 residues. The CDR3 region is CASSPTGGKYGYTF. CDR3 DNA: TGTGCCAGCAGCCCCACAGGGGGCAAATATGGCTACACCTTC.

V gene TRBV7-9 combines with J gene TRBJ1-1, with 9 bases aligning to TRBD1. Germline V gives CDR1 SEHNR, CDR2 FQNEAQ (reference sequence). Losses at the gene ends were 6 bases for V and 5 bases for J; bases not matched to a gene: 10. This CDR3 has 15 residues. Here the CDR3 DNA reads TGTGCCAGCAGTTTTACAGGGGGCAGAGGAACTGAAGCTTTCTTT. Residues: CASSFTGGRGTEAFF.

This clone was observed a few times. Other DNA sequences in this sample translate to the same CDR3. V and J are TRBV7-2 and TRBJ2-2, with no clear D. Looked up from germline, CDR1 is SGHTA and CDR2 is FQGNSA. The V and J ends lost 5 bases and 3 bases respectively, with 4 bases between them. The CDR3 spans 12 residues. DNA for the CDR3: TGTGCCAGCAGCCTAGACACCGGGGAGCTGTTTTTT. Protein sequence: CASSLDTGELFF.

This rearrangement joins TRBV29-1 to TRBJ1-5, with D perhaps TRBD1 (5 bases). The germline V and J ends were trimmed by 7 bases and 4 bases, with 14 bases remaining between them. CDR3 size: 13 residues. Germline V gene lookup returns CDR1 SQVTM and CDR2 ANQGSEA. The CDR3 DNA follows: TGCAGCGCTCGACAGAGCATTAATCAGCCCCAGCATTTT. Its protein is CSARQSINQPQHF.

The chain couples TRBV5-6 to TRBJ1-1; a possible D gene is TRBD1 (5 bases). Germline assignment: CDR1 SGHDT and CDR2 YYEEEE. V lost 6 bases to trimming and J lost 4 bases, with 19 bases between them. The CDR3 covers 15 residues. CDR3 protein: CASTMGDARGTEAFF. The CDR3 nucleotides read TGTGCCAGCACCATGGGGGACGCTAGGGGCACTGAAGCTTTCTTT.

This clone appeared a few times. The J gene is TRBJ1-4, the V gene TRBV6-5; 8 bases match TRBD1. Unmatched junction bases numbered 5, after V lost 0 bases and J lost 8 bases. The CDR3 runs to 15 residues. The V gene's germline CDR1 is MNHEY and CDR2 SVGAGI. The CDR3 bases are TGTGCCAGCAGTTACTCGACAGGGACAGGAGAAAAACTGTTTTTT. Protein product: CASSYSTGTGEKLFF.